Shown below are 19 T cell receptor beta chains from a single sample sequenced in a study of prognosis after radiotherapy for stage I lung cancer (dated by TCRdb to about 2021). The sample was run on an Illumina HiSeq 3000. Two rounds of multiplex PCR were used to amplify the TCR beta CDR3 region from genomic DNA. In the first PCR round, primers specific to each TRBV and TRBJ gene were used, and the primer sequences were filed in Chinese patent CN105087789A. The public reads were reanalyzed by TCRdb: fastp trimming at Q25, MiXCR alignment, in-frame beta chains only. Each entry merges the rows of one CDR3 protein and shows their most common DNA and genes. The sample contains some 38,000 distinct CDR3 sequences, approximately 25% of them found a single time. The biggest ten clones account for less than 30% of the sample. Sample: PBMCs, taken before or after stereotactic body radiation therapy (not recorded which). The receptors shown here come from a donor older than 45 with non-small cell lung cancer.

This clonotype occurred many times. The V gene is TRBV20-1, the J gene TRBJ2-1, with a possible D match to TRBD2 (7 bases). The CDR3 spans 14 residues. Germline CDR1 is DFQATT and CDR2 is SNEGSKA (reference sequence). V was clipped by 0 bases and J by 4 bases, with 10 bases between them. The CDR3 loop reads CSAREGGGYNEQFF. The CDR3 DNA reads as TGCAGTGCTAGAGAAGGGGGGGGATACAATGAGCAGTTCTTC.

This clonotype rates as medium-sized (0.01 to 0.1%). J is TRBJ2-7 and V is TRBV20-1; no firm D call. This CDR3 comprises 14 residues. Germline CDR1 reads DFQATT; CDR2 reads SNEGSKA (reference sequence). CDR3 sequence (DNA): TGCAGCGCCCCCACCGGGCCCAGCTCCTACGAGCAGTACTTC. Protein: CSAPTGPSSYEQYF.

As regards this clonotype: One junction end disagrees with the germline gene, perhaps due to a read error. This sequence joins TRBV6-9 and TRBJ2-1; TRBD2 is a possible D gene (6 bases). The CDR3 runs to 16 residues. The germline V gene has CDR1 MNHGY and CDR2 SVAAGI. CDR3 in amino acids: CASSWRGGGAHKEQFF. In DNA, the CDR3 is TGTGCAAGCAGTTGGCGGGGAGGAGGGGCCCACAAAGAGCAGTTCTTC.

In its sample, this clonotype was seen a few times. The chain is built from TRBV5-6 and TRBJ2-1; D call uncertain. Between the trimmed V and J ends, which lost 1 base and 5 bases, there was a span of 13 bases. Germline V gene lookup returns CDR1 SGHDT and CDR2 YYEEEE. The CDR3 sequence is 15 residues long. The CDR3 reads CASSLFFRTDNEQFF. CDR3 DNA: TGTGCCAGCAGCTTGTTTTTTAGGACGGACAATGAGCAGTTCTTC.

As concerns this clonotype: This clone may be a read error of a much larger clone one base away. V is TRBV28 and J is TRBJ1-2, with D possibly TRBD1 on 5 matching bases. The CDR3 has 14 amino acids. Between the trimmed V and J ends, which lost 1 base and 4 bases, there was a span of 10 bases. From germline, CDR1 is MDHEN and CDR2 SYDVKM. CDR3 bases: TGTGCCAGCAGTTTATCGGGACTCGGCTATGGCTACACCTTC. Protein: CASSLSGLGYGYTF.

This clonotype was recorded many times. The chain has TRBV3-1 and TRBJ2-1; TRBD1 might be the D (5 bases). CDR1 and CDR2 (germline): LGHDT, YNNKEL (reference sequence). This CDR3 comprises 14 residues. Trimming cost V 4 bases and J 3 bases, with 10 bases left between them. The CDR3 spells CASSPWTYYNEQFF. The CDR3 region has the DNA TGTGCCAGCAGCCCCTGGACATACTACAATGAGCAGTTCTTC.

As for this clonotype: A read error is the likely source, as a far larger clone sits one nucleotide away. For the CDR3, the DNA is TGTGCCAGCAGCCCCCTCGACAGGCCCGACGCCTACGAGCAGTACTTC. It yields the protein CASSPLDRPDAYEQYF. The chain links TRBV7-2 to TRBJ2-7, with D possibly TRBD1 on 6 matching bases. Trimming pared 5 bases from V and 2 bases from J, leaving 19 bases between. The CDR3 consists of 16 residues. Germline-derived CDR1 and CDR2 are SGHTA and FQGNSA.

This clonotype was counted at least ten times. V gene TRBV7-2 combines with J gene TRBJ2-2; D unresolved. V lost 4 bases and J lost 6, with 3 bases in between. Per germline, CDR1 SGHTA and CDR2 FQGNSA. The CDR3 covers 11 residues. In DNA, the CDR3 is TGTGCCAGCAGCTGGGCCGGGGAGCTGTTTTTT. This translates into CASSWAGELFF.

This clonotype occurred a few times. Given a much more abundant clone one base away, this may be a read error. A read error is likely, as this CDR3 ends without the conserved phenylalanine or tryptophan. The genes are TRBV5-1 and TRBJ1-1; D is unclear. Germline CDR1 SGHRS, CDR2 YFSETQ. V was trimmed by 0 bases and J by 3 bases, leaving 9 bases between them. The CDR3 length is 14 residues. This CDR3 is CASSLAPSDTEAFL. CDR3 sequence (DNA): TGCGCCAGCAGCTTGGCGCCCAGTGACACTGAAGCTTTCCTT.

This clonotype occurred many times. The CDR3 DNA is TGTGCCAGCAGCGTATCCGATAGCGGGGGGACGACAGATACGCAGTATTTT. Amino acid sequence: CASSVSDSGGTTDTQYF. The chain couples TRBV9 to TRBJ2-3; 10 bases agree with TRBD2. The V and J ends lost 1 base and 3 bases, in that order; junction bases with no gene match: 8. Per the germline V gene, CDR1 is SGDLS and CDR2 is YYNGEE. CDR3 length: 17 amino acids.

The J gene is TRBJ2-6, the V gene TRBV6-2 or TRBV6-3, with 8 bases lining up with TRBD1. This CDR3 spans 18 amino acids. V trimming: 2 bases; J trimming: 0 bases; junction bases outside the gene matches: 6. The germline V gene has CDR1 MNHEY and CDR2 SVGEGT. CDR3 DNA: TGTGCCAGCAGTTACCCGACAGGGGTGTTCTCTGGGGCCAACGTCCTGACTTTC. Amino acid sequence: CASSYPTGVFSGANVLTF.

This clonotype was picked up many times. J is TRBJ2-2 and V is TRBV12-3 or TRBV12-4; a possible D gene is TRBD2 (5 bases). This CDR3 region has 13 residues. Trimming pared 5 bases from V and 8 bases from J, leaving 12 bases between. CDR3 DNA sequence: TGTGCCAGCAGTCCCGGGGTCGTAGGGGAGCTGTTTTTT. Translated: CASSPGVVGELFF.

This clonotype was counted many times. The CDR3, as DNA: TGCGCCAGCAGCTCCTCGGGACTAGCGGGACGCGAAGAGACCCAGTACTTC. Its translation: CASSSSGLAGREETQYF. The chain recombines TRBV5-1 with TRBJ2-5, with 13 bases identical to TRBD2. CDR1 SGHRS and CDR2 YFSETQ come from the germline V gene. This CDR3 has 17 amino acids. Trimming cost V 3 bases and J 3 bases; bases outside gene matches: 8.

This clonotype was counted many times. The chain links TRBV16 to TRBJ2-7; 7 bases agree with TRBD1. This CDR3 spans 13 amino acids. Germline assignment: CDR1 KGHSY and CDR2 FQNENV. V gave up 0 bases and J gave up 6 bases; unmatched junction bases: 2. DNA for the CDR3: TGTGCCAGCAGCCAATCGTCAGGGGGCGAGCAGTACTTC. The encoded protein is CASSQSSGGEQYF. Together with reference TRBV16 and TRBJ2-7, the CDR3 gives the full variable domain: GEEVAQTPKHLVRGEGQKAKLYCAPIKGHSYVFWYQQVLKNEFKFLISFQNENVFDETGMPKERFSAKCLPNSPCSLEIQATKLEDSAVYFCASSQSSGGEQYFGPGTRLTVT.

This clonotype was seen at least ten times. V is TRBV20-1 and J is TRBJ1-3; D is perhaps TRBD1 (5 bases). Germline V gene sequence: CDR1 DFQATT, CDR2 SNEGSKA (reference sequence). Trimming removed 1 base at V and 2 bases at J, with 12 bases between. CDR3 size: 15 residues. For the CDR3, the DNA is TGCAGTGCTAGAGTCGCCGGGGCTGCTGGAAACACCATATATTTT. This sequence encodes CSARVAGAAGNTIYF.

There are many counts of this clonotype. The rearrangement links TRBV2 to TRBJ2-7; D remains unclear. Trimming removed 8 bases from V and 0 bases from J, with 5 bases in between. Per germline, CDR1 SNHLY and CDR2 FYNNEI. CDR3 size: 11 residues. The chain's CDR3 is CASRRSYEQYF. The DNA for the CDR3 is TGTGCCAGCCGTCGCTCCTACGAGCAGTACTTC.

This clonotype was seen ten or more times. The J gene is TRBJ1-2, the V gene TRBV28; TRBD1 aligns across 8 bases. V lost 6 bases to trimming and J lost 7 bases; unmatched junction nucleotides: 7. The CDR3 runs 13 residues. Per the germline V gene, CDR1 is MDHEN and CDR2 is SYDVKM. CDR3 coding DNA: TGTGCCAGCAGCATTGACAGGGGACTTGGCTACACCTTC. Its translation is CASSIDRGLGYTF.

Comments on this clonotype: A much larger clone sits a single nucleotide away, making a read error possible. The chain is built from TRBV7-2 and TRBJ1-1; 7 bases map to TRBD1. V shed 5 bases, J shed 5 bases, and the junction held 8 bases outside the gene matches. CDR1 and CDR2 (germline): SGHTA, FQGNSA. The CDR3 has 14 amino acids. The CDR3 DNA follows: TGTGCCAGCAGCCTCCTACAGGGGAAAACTGAAGCTTTCTTT. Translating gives CASSLLQGKTEAFF.

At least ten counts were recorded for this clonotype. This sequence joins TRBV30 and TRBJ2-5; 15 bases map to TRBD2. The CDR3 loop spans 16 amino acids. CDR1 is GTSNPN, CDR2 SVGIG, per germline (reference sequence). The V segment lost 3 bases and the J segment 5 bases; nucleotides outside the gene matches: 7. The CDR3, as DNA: TGTGCCTGGAGCCCCGGACTAGCGGGGGGGCCCGAGACCCAGTACTTC. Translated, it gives CAWSPGLAGGPETQYF.